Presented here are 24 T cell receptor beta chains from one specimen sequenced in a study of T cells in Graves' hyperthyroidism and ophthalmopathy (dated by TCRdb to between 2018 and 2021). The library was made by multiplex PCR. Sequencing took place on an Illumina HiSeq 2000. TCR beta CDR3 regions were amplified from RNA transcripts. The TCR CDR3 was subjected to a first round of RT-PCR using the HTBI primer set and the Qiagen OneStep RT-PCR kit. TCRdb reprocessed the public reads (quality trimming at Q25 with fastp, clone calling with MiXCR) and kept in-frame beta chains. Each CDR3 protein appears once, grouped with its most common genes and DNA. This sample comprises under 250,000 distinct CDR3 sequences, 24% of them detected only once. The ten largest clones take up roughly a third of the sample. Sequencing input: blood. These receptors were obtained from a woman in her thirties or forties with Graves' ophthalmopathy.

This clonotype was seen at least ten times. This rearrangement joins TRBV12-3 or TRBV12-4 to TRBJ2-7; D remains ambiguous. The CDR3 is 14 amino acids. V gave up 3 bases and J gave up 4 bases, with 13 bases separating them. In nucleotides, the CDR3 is TGTGCCAGCAGTTTCCGACGGAAGAGTTACGAGCAGTACTTC. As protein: CASSFRRKSYEQYF.

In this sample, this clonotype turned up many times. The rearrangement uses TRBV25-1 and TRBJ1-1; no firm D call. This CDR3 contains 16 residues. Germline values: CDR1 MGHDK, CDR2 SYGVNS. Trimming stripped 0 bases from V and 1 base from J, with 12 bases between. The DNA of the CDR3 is TGTGCCAGCAGTGAATATACCCCAACAGCGAACACTGAAGCTTTCTTT. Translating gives CASSEYTPTANTEAFF.

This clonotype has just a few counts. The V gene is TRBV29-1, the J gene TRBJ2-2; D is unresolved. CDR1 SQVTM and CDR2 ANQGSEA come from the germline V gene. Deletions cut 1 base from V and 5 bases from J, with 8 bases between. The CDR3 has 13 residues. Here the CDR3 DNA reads TGCAGCGTTGAAGGCCCCTCTACCGGGGAGCTGTTTTTT. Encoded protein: CSVEGPSTGELFF.

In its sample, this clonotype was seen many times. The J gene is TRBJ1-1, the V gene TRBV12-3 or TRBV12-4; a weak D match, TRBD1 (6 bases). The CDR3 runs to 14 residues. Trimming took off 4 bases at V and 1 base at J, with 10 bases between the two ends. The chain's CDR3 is CASSSQGPNTEAFF. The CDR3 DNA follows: TGTGCCAGCAGTTCACAGGGACCGAACACTGAAGCTTTCTTT.

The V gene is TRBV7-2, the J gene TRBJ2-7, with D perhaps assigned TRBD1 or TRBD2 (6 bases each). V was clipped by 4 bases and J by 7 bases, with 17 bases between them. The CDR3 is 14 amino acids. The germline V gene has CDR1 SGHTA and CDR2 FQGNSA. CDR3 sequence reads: CASSSDRKGGEQYF. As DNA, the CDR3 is TGTGCCAGCAGCTCGGACCGAAAAGGGGGGGAGCAGTACTTC.

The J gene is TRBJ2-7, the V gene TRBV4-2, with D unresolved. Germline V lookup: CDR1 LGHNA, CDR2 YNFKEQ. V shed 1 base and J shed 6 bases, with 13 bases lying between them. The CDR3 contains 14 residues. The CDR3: CASSQAGLGVEQYF. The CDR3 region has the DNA TGTGCCAGCAGCCAAGCGGGCTTGGGCGTCGAGCAGTACTTC.

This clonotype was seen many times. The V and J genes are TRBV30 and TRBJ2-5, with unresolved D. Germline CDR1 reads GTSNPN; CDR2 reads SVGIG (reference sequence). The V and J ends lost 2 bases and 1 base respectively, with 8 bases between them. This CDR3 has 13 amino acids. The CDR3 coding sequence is TGTGCCTGGAGTCTTACTCTCCAAGAGACCCAGTACTTC. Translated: CAWSLTLQETQYF.

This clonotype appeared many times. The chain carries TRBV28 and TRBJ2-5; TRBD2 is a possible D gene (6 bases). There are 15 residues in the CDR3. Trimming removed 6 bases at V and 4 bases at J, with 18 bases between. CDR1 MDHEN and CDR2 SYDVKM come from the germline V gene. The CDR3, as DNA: TGTGCCAGCAGCTCTCTAGCGATCATCCTAGAGACCCAGTACTTC. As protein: CASSSLAIILETQYF.

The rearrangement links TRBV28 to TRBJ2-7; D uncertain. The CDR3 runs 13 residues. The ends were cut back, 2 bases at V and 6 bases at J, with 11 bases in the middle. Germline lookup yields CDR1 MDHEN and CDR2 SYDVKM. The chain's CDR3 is CASSLARFVEQYF. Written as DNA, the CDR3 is TGTGCCAGCAGTTTAGCCCGGTTTGTCGAGCAGTACTTC.

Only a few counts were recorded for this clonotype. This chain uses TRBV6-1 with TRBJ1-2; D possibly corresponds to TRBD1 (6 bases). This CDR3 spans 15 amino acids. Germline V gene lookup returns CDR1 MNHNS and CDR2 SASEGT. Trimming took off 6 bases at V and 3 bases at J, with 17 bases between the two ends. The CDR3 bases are TGTGCCAGCAGGCGAACATCCGGGGGCGACTATGGCTACACCTTC. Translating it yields CASRRTSGGDYGYTF.

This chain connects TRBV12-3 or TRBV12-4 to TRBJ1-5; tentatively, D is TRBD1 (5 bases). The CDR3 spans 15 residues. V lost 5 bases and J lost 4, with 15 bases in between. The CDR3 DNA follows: TGTGCCAGCAGTCCGGTGAGGGGTATTAATCAGCCCCAGCATTTT. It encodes CASSPVRGINQPQHF.

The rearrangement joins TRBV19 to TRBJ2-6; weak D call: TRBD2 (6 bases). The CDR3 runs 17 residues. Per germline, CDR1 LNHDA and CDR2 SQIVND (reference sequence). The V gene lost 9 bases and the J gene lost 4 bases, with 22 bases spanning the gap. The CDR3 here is CASCHPSGGAGANVLTF. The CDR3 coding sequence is TGTGCCAGCTGCCACCCCTCAGGAGGGGCCGGGGCCAACGTCCTGACTTTC.

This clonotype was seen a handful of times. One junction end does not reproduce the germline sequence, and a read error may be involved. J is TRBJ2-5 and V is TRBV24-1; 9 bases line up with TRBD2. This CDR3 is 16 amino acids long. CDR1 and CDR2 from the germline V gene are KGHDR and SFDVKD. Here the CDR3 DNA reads TGTGCCAGCAGTTACCTCGGCGGGAGGGCCGCAGAGACCCAGTACTTC. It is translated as CASSYLGGRAAETQYF.

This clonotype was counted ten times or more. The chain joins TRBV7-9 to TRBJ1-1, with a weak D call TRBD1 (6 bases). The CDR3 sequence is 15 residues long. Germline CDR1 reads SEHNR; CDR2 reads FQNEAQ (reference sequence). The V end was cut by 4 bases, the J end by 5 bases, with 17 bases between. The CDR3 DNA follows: TGTGCCAGCAGCTCGATACAGGGTGTAGGGACTGAAGCTTTCTTT. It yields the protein CASSSIQGVGTEAFF.

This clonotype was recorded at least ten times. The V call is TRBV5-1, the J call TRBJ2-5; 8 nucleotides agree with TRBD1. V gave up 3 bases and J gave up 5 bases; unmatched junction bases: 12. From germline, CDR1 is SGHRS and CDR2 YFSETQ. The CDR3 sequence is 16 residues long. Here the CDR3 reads CASSSTLSSGGETQYF. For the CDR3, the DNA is TGCGCCAGCAGCTCGACGCTGAGCTCAGGGGGCGAGACCCAGTACTTC.

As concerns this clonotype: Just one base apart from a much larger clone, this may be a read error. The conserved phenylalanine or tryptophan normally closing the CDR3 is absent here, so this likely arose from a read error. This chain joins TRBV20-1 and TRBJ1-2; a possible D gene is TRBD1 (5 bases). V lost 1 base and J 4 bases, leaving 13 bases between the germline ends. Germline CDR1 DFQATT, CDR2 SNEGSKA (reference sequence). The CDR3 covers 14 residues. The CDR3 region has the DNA TGCAGTGCTAGAGGGTTCAGGGACCCCTATGGCTACACCCTC. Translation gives CSARGFRDPYGYTL.

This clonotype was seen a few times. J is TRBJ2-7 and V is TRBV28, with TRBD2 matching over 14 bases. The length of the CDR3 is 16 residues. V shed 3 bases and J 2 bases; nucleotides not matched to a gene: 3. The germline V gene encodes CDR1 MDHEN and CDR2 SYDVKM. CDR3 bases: TGTGCCAGCAGTTTGCCGGGACTAGCGGGAGCCTACGAGCAGTACTTC. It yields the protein CASSLPGLAGAYEQYF.

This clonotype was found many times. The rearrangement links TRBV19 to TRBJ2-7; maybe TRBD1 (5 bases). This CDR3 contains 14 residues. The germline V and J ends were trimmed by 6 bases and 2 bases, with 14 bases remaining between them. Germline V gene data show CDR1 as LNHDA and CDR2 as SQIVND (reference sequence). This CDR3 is CASRQGEPPYEQYF. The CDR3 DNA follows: TGTGCCAGTAGGCAGGGCGAGCCCCCCTACGAGCAGTACTTC.

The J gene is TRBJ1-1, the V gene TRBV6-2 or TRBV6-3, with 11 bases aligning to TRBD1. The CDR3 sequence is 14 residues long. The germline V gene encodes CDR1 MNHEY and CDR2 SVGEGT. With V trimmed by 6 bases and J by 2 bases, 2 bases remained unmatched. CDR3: CASRWTGGNTEAFF. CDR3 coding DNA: TGTGCCAGCAGGTGGACAGGGGGCAACACTGAAGCTTTCTTT.

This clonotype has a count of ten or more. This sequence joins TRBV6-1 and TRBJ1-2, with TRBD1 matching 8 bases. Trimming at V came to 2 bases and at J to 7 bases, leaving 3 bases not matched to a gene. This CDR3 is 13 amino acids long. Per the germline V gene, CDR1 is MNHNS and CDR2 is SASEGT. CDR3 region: CASSETGQVGYTF. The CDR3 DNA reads TGTGCCAGCAGTGAAACGGGACAGGTTGGCTACACCTTC.

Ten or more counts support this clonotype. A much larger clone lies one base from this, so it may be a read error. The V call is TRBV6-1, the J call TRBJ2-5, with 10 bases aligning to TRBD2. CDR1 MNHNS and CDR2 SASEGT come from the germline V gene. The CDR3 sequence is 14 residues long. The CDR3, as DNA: TGTGCCAGCAGTATCGTAGCGGGGGGAGAGACCCGGTACTTC. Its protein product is CASSIVAGGETRYF.

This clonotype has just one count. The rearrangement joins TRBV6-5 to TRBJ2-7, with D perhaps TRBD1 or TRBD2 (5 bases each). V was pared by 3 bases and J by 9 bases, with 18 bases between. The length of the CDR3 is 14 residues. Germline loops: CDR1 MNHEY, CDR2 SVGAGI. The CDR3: CASSYLRDRGLQYF. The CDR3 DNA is TGTGCCAGCAGTTATCTCCGGGACCGGGGATTGCAGTACTTC.

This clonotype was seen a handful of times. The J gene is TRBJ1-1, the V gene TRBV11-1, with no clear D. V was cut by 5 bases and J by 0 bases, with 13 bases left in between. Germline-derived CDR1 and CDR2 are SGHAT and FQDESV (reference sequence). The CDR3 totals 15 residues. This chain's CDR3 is CASSPYSTVNTEAFF. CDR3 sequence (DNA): TGTGCCAGCAGCCCCTACTCGACGGTGAACACTGAAGCTTTCTTT.

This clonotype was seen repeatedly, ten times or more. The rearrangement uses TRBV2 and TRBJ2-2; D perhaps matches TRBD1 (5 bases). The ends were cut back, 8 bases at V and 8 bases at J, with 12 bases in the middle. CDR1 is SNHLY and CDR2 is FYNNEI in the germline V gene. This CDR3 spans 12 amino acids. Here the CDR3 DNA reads TGTGCCAGCGAGGACAAAACGGGGGAGCTGTTTTTT. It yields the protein CASEDKTGELFF.